These T cell receptor beta chains were read from a single sample in a study of CXCR3-negative and CXCR3-positive naive CD8 T cells. TCRdb re-called the 5' RACE reads and catalogs CDR3 proteins one per entry, DNA excluded. The repertoire table contains about 150,000 distinct CDR3 sequences. Sequencing input: naive CXCR3+ CD8+ T cells from blood. The receptors originated from a human donor in good health. Some clones in this sample may be carry-over from other donors' samples. The CDR3 runs from the conserved cysteine through the conserved F or W.

v_call: TRBV15; j_call: TRBJ1-1; cdr3_aa: CATRTGPTEAFF
v_call: TRBV7-6; j_call: TRBJ2-1; cdr3_aa: CASSGTGGNEQFF
v_call: TRBV6-2/TRBV6-3; j_call: TRBJ2-7; cdr3_aa: CASSFGTSGYYEQYF
v_call: TRBV19; j_call: TRBJ1-5; cdr3_aa: CASTPPMEQDSNQPQHF
v_call: TRBV28; j_call: TRBJ2-7; cdr3_aa: CASSSPTGKEGYEQYF
v_call: TRBV5-1; j_call: TRBJ1-2; cdr3_aa: CASSSPQGSLDYGYTF
v_call: TRBV12-5; j_call: TRBJ1-5; cdr3_aa: CASGLPGSNQPQHF
v_call: TRBV7-9; j_call: TRBJ2-1; cdr3_aa: CASSLGLVGYDEQFF
v_call: TRBV14; j_call: TRBJ1-1; cdr3_aa: CASSQDWGVGNTEAFF
v_call: TRBV20-1; j_call: TRBJ1-2; cdr3_aa: CSAGTGNYGYTF
v_call: TRBV6-5; j_call: TRBJ1-4; cdr3_aa: CASSYGTVPEKLFF
v_call: TRBV7-9; j_call: TRBJ2-7; cdr3_aa: CASSLVGGNYEQYF